The entry below describes one T cell receptor (beta chain). Its antigen is currently unknown. Looked up from germline, CDR1 is KGHSH and CDR2 is LQKENI. The CDR3 covers 16 residues. Losses at the gene ends were 3 bases for V and 4 bases for J; bases not matched to a gene: 7. The table came from immunoSEQ multiplex PCR; TCRdb's copy has only in-frame clones and leaves some out. The sample includes more than 2 million clones, 85% to 95% of them seen just once. This sample is part of a study of shared clonotypes between healthy human individuals. Partitioning of CD4+ cells yielded a CD45RA+ naive subset and a CD45RA-negative memory subset. Study results and limitations: The study generally estimated greater richness for naive than memory subsets. Clonotypes that were shared across a handful of donors made up around 5% of naive CD4 clonotypes.

The clonotype originates from a man between 18 and 35 years old in good health. Sequenced input: naive CD4+ T cells sorted from blood. Subset in this sample: CD45RA+ positively selected. The chain combines TRBV18 with TRBJ2-5, with 11 bases aligning to TRBD2. This CDR3 is CASSPVQTSGGETQYF. The CDR3 bases are TGTGCCAGCTCACCCGTACAAACTAGCGGGGGAGAGACCCAGTACTTC.